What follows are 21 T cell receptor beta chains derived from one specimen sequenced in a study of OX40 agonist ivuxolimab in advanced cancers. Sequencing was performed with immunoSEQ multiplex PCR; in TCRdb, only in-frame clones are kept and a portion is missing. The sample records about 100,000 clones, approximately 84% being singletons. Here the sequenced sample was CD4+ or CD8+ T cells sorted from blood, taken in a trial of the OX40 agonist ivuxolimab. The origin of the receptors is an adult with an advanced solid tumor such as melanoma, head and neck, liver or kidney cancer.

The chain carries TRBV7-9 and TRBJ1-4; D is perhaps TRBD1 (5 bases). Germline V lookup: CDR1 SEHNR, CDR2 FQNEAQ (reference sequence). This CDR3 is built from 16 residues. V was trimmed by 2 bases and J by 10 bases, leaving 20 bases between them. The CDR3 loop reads CASSLTGSDISSKLFF. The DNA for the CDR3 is TGTGCCAGCAGCTTAACAGGAAGTGACATATCCTCAAAACTGTTTTTT.

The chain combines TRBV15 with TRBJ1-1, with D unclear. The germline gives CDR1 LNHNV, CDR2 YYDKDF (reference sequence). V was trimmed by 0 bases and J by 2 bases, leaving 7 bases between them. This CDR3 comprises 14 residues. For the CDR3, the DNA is TGTGCCACCAGCAGAGATCAGAGCAACACTGAAGCTTTCTTT. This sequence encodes CATSRDQSNTEAFF. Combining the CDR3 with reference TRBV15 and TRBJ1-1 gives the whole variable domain DAMVIQNPRYQVTQFGKPVTLSCSQTLNHNVMYWYQQKSSQAPKLLFHYYDKDFNNEADTPDNFQSRRPNTSFCFLDIRSPGLGDTAMYLCATSRDQSNTEAFFGQGTRLTVV.

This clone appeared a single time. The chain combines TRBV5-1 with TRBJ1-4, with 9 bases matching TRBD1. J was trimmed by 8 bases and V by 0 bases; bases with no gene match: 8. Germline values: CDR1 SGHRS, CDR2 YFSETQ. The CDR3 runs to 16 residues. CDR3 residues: CASSLAPDRGGEKLFF. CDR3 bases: TGCGCCAGCAGCTTGGCCCCGGACAGGGGTGGGGAAAAACTGTTTTTT.

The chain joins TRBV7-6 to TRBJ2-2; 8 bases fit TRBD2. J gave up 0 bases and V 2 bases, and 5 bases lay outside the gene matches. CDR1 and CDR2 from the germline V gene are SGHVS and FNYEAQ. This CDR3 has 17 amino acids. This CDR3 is CASSLLIAGSNTGELFF. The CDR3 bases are TGTGCCAGCAGCTTACTGATAGCGGGGTCGAACACCGGGGAGCTGTTTTTT. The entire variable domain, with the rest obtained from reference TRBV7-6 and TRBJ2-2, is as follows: GAGVSQSPRYKVTKRGQDVALRCDPISGHVSLYWYRQALGQGPEFLTYFNYEAQQDKSGLPNDRFSAERPEGSISTLTIQRTEQRDSAMYRCASSLLIAGSNTGELFFGEGSRLTVL.

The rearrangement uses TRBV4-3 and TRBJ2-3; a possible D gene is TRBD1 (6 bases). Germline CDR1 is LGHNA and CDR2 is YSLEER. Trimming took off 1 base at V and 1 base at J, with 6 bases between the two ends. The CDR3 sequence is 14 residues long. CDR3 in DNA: TGCGCCAGCAGCCAAGGGACAGGCACAGATACGCAGTATTTT. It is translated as CASSQGTGTDTQYF.

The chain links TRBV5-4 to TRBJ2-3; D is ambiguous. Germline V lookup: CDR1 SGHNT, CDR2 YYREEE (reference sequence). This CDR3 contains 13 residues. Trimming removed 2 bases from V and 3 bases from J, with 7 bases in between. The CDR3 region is CASSFLPTDTQYF. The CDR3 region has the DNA TGTGCCAGCAGCTTCCTACCGACAGATACGCAGTATTTT.

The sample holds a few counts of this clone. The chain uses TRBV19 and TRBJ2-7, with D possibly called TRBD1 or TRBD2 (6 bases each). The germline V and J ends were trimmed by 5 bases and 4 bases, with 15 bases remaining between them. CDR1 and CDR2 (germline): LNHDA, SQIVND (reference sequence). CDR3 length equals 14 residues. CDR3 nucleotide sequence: TGTGCCAGTAGTTGGGCAGGGGAGGAATACGAGCAGTACTTC. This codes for CASSWAGEEYEQYF.

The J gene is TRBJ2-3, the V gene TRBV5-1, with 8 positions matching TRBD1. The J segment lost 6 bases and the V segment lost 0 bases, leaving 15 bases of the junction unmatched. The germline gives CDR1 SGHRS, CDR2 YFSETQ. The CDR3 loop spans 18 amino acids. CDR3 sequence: CASSLEVSRGRSGDTQYF. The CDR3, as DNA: TGCGCCAGCAGCTTGGAGGTCTCCAGGGGGCGAAGTGGCGATACGCAGTATTTT.

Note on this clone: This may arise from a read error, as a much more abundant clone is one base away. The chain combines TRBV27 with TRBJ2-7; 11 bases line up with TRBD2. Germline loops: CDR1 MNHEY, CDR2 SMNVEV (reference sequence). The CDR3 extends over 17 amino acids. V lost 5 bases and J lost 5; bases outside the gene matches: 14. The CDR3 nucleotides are TGTGCCAGCAGTGCTTCACCGGGACTAGCGGAAGGGCACGAGCAGTACTTC. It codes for CASSASPGLAEGHEQYF.

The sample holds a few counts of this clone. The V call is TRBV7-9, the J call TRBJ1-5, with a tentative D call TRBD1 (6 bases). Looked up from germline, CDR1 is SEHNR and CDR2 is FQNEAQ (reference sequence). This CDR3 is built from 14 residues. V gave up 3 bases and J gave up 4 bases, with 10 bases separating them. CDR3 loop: CASSLGDTNQPQHF. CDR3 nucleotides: TGTGCCAGCAGCTTGGGGGACACAAATCAGCCCCAGCATTTT.

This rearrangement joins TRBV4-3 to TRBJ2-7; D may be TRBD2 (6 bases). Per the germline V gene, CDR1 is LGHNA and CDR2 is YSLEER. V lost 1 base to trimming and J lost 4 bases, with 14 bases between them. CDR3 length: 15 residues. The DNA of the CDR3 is TGCGCCAGCAGCCAAGGGTCCGGGGGAGGATACGAGCAGTACTTC. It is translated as CASSQGSGGGYEQYF.

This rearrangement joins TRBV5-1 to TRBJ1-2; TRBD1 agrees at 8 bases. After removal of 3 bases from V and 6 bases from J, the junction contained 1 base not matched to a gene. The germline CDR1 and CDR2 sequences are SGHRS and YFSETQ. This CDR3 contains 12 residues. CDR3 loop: CASSSDRDGYTF. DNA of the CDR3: TGCGCCAGCAGCTCGGACAGGGATGGCTACACCTTC.

The CDR3 sequence is CASSFNTVAGNTIYF. For the CDR3, the DNA is TGTGCCAGCAGCTTTAATACAGTAGCTGGAAACACCATATATTTT. The chain has TRBV11-2 and TRBJ1-3; D unresolved. This CDR3 has 15 residues. Germline-derived CDR1 and CDR2 are SGHAT and FQNNGV. V was cut by 3 bases and J by 2 bases, with 11 bases left in between.

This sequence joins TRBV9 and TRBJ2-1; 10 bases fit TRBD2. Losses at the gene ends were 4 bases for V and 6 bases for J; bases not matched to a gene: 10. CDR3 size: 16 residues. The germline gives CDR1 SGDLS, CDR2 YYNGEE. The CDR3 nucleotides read TGTGCCAGCAGCCGCAGAAGCGGGAGGGAAGGCAATGAGCAGTTCTTC. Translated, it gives CASSRRSGREGNEQFF.

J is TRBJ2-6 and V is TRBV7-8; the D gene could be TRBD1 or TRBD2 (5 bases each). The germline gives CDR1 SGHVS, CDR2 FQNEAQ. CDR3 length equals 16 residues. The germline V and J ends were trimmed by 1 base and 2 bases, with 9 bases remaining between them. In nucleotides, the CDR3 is TGTGCCAGCAGCTTAGACCGGGGCCCTGGGGCCAACGTCCTGACTTTC. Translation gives CASSLDRGPGANVLTF.

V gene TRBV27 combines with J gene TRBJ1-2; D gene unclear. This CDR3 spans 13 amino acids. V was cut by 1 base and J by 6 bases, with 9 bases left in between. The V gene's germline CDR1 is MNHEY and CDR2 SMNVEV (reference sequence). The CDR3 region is CASSLYPGDGYTF. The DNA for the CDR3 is TGTGCCAGCAGTTTATATCCGGGCGATGGCTACACCTTC.

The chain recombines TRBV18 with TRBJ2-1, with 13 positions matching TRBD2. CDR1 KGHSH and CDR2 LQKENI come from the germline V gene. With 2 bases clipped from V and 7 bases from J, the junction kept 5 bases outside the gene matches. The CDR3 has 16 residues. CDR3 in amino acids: CASSPTSGGALNEQFF. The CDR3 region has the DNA TGTGCCAGCTCACCAACTAGCGGGGGGGCCCTTAATGAGCAGTTCTTC.

This CDR3 is CASSVDGGSNQPQHF. CDR3 nucleotides: TGTGCCAGCAGCGTAGACGGGGGGAGCAATCAGCCCCAGCATTTT. The rearrangement links TRBV9 to TRBJ1-5, with D possibly TRBD1 on 5 matching bases. Trimming left V 0 bases short and J 1 base short, with 8 bases between. In germline, CDR1 is SGDLS, CDR2 YYNGEE. CDR3 length: 15 amino acids.

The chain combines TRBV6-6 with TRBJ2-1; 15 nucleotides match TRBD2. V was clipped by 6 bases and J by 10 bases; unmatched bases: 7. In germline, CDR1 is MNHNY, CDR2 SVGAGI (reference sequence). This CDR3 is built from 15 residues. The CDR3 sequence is CASSPGTSGGREQFF. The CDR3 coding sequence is TGTGCCAGCAGCCCCGGGACTAGCGGGGGGCGGGAGCAGTTCTTC.

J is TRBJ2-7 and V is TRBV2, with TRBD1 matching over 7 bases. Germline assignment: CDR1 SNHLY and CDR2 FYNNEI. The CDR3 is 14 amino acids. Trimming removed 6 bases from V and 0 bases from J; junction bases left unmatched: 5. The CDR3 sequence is CASRVQGTSYEQYF. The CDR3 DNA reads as TGTGCCAGCAGAGTACAGGGGACCTCCTACGAGCAGTACTTC.

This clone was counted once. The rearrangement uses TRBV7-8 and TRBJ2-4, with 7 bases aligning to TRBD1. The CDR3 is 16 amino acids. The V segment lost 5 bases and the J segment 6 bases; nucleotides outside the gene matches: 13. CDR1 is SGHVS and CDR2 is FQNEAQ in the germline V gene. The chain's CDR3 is CASSPYRGPNLNIQYF. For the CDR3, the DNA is TGTGCCAGCAGCCCCTACAGGGGCCCTAACTTAAACATTCAGTACTTC.